Here is one T cell receptor beta chain with its context. These data belong to a study of T cell changes during pregnancy in multiple sclerosis. The germline V gene has CDR1 SGHNT and CDR2 YYREEE (reference sequence). The V end lost 0 bases, the J end lost 5 bases, and 11 bases lay between the germline ends. The CDR3 runs 15 residues. TCRdb's table, derived via immunoSEQ multiplex PCR, lists solely in-frame clones and lacks some. The repertoire holds about 69,000 clones, with 90% to 95% as singletons. The clonotype comes from a female donor in good health, enrolled as a control in a pregnancy study. This chain links TRBV5-4 with TRBJ1-4; D is unresolved. The sequences come from CD4+ T cells from peripheral blood mononuclear cells, collected in the third trimester of pregnancy. For the CDR3, the DNA is TGTGCCAGCAGCTTGGATTTAAGAGGGAATGAAAAACTGTTTTTT. Amino acids: CASSLDLRGNEKLFF.